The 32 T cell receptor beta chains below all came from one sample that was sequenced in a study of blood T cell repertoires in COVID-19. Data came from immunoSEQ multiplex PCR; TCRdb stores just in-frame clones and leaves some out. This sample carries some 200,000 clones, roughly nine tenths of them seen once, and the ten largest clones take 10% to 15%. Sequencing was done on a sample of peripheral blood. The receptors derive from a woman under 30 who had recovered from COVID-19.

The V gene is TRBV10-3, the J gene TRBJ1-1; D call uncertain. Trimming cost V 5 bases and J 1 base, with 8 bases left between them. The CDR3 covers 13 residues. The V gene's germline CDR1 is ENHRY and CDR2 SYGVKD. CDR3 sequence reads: CAISLQSNTEAFF. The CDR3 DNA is TGTGCCATCAGTTTACAGTCGAACACTGAAGCTTTCTTT.

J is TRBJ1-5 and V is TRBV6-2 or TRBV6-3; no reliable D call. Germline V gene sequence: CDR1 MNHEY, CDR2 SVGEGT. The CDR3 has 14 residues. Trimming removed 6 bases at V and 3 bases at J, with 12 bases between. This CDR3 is CASSSTLLNQPQHF. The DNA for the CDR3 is TGTGCCAGCAGCTCGACTTTACTCAATCAGCCCCAGCATTTT.

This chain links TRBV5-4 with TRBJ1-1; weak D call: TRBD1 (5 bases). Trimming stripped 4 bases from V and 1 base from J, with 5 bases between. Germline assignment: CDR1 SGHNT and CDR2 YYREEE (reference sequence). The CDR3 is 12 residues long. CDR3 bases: TGTGCCAGCAGCAGGGGGAACACTGAAGCTTTCTTT. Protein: CASSRGNTEAFF. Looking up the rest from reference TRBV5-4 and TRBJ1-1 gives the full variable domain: ETGVTQSPTHLIKTRGQQVTLRCSSQSGHNTVSWYQQALGQGPQFIFQYYREEENGRGNFPPRFSGLQFPNYSSELNVNALELDDSALYLCASSRGNTEAFFGQGTRLTVV.

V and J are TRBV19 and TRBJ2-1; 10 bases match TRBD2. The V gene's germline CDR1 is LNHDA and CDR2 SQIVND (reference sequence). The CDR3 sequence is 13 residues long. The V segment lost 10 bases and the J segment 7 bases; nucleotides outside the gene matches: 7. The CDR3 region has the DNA TGTGCCACGGGAGCGGGGGGGTTGAATGAGCAGTTCTTC. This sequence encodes CATGAGGLNEQFF.

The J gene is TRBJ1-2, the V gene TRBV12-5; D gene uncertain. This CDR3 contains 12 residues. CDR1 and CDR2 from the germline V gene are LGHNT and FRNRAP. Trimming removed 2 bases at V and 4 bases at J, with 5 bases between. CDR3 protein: CASGLLSYGYTF. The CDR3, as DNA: TGTGCTAGTGGTTTGCTATCCTATGGCTACACCTTC. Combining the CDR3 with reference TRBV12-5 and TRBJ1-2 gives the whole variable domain DARVTQTPRHKVTEMGQEVTMRCQPILGHNTVFWYRQTMMQGLELLAYFRNRAPLDDSGMPKDRFSAEMPDATLATLKIQPSEPRDSAVYFCASGLLSYGYTFGSGTRLTVV.

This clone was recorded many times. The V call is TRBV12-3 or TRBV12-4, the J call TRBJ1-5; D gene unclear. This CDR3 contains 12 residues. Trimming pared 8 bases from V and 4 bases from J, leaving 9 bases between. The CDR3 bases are TGTGCCAGCTTGGCGGGGAATCAGCCCCAGCATTTT. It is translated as CASLAGNQPQHF.

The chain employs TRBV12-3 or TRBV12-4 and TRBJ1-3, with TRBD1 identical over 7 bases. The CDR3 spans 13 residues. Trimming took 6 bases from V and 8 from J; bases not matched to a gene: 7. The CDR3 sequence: CASRERGRDTIYF. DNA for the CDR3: TGTGCCAGCAGGGAAAGGGGGCGAGACACCATATATTTT.

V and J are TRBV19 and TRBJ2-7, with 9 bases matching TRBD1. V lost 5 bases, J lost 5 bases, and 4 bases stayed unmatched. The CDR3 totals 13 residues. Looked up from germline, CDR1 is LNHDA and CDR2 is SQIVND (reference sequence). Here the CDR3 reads CASSSTGGNEQYF. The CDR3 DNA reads TGTGCCAGTAGTTCCACAGGGGGCAACGAGCAGTACTTC.

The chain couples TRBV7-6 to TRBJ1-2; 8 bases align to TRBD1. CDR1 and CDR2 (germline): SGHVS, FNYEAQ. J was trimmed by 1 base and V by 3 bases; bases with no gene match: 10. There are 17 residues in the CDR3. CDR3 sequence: CASSFRTGTNFNYGYTF. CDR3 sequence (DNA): TGTGCCAGCAGCTTTCGGACAGGGACGAATTTTAACTATGGCTACACCTTC. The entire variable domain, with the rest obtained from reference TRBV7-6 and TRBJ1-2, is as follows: GAGVSQSPRYKVTKRGQDVALRCDPISGHVSLYWYRQALGQGPEFLTYFNYEAQQDKSGLPNDRFSAERPEGSISTLTIQRTEQRDSAMYRCASSFRTGTNFNYGYTFGSGTRLTVV.

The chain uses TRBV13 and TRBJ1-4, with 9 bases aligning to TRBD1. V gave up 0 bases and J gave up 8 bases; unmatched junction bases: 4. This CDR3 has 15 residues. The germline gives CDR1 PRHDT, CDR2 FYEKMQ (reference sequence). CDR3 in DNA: TGTGCCAGCAGCTTAGGACAGGGGGCAGGGGAAAAACTGTTTTTT. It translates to CASSLGQGAGEKLFF. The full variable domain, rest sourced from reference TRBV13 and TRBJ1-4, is AAGVIQSPRHLIKEKRETATLKCYPIPRHDTVYWYQQGPGQDPQFLISFYEKMQSDKGSIPDRFSAQQFSDYHSELNMSSLELGDSALYFCASSLGQGAGEKLFFGSGTQLSVL.

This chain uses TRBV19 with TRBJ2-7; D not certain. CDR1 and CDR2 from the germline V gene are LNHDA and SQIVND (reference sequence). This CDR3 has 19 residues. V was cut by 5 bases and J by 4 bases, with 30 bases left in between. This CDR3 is CASSPTLPLGRPTLYEQYF. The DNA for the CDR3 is TGTGCCAGTAGTCCAACCCTCCCTCTAGGAAGGCCCACTCTATACGAGCAGTACTTC.

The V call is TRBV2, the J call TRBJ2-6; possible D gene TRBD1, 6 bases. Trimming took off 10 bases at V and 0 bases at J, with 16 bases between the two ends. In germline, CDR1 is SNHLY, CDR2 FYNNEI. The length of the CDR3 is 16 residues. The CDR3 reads CAIMGDTDSGANVLTF. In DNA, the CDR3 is TGTGCCATCATGGGGGACACAGACTCTGGGGCCAACGTCCTGACTTTC.

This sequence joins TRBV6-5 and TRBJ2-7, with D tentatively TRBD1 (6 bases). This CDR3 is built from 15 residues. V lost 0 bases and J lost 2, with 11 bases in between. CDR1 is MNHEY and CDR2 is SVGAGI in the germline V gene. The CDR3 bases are TGTGCCAGCAGTTACTCACCGGGACACACCTACGAGCAGTACTTC. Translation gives CASSYSPGHTYEQYF.

The CDR3: CAWKVGRGRGEQFF. The CDR3 region has the DNA TGTGCCTGGAAAGTCGGCAGGGGGAGAGGTGAGCAGTTCTTC. The chain combines TRBV30 with TRBJ2-1, with 7 positions matching TRBD1. The CDR3 has 14 residues. In germline, CDR1 is GTSNPN, CDR2 SVGIG (reference sequence). After removal of 4 bases from V and 9 bases from J, the junction contained 12 bases not matched to a gene.

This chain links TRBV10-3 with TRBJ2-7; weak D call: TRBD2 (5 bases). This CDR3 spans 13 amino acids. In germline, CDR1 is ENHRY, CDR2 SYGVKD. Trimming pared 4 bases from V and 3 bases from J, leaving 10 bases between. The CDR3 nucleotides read TGTGCCATCAGTGGGGCTAGCTTCTACGAGCAGTACTTC. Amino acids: CAISGASFYEQYF.

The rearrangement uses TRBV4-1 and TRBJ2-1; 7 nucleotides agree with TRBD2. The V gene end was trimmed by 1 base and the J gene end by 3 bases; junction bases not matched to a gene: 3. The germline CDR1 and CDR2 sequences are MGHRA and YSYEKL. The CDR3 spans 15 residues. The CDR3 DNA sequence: TGCGCCAGCAGCCAAGGCGGGAGTGTCTACAATGAGCAGTTCTTC. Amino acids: CASSQGGSVYNEQFF.

CDR3 loop: CASSHPRSRDRFFYEQYF. The CDR3 DNA follows: TGTGCCAGCAGCCATCCTAGAAGCCGGGACAGATTTTTCTACGAGCAGTACTTC. This sequence joins TRBV3-1 (or the pseudogene TRBV3-2) and TRBJ2-7; 7 nucleotides match TRBD1. V trimming: 3 bases; J trimming: 3 bases; junction bases outside the gene matches: 17. Germline V CDR1 and CDR2: LGHDT, YNNKEL (reference sequence). This CDR3 is built from 18 residues.

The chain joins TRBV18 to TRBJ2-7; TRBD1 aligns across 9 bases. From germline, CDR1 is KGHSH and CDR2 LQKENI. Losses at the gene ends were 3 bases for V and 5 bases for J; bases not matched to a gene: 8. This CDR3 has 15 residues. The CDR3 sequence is CASSPVDRGFHEQYF. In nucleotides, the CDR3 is TGTGCCAGCTCACCCGTGGACAGGGGTTTCCACGAGCAGTACTTC.

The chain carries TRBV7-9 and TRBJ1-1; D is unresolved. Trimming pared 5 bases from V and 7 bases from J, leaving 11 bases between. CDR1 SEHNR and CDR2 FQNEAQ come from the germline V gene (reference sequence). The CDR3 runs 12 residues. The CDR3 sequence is CASSPIGVEAFF. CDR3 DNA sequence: TGTGCCAGCAGCCCGATTGGAGTTGAAGCTTTCTTT.

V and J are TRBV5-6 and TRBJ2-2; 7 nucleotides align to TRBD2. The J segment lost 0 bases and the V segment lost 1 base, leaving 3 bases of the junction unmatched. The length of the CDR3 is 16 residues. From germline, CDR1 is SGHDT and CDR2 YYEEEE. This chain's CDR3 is CASSLIREANTGELFF. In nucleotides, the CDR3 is TGTGCCAGCAGCTTGATACGGGAGGCGAACACCGGGGAGCTGTTTTTT.

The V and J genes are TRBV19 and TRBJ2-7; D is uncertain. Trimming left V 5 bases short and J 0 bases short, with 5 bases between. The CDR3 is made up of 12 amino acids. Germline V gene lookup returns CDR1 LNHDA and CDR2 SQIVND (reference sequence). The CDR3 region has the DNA TGTGCCAGTAGTTCCCTCTCCTACGAGCAGTACTTC. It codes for CASSSLSYEQYF.

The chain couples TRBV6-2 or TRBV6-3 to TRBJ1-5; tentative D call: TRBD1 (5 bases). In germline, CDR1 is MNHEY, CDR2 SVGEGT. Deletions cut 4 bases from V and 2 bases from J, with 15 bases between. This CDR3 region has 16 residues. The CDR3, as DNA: TGTGCCAGCAGTTCCCGTGCCAGGGTAGGCAATCAGCCCCAGCATTTT. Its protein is CASSSRARVGNQPQHF.

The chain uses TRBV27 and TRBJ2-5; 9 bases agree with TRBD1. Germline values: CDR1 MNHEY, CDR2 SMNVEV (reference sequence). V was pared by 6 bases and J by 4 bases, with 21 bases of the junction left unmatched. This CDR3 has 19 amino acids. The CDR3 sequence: CASSKPPGTGIRQGETQYF. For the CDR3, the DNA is TGTGCCAGCAGCAAGCCGCCAGGGACAGGGATTCGCCAAGGAGAGACCCAGTACTTC.

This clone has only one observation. CDR3 region: CASSPPRGPDSGNTIYF. The CDR3 DNA sequence: TGTGCCAGCAGCCCCCCTCGTGGGCCCGACTCTGGAAACACCATATATTTT. The rearrangement uses TRBV7-9 and TRBJ1-3, with no clear D. Deletions cut 5 bases from V and 0 bases from J, with 17 bases between. The CDR3 runs 17 residues. CDR1 and CDR2 (germline): SEHNR, FQNEAQ (reference sequence).

The CDR3: CASSLRLAGGEQYF. In DNA, the CDR3 is TGTGCCAGCAGCTTACGACTAGCGGGAGGCGAGCAGTACTTC. The rearrangement links TRBV7-2 to TRBJ2-7; the match to TRBD2 covers 13 bases. CDR1 and CDR2 (germline): SGHTA, FQGNSA. Losses at the gene ends were 2 bases for V and 6 bases for J; bases not matched to a gene: 1. CDR3 length: 14 amino acids.

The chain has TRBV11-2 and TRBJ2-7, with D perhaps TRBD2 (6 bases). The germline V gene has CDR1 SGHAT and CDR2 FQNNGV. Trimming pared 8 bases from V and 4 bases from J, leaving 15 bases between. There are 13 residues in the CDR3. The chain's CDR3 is CASGGRRFYEQYF. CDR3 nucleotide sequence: TGTGCCAGCGGAGGGAGGAGGTTTTACGAGCAGTACTTC.

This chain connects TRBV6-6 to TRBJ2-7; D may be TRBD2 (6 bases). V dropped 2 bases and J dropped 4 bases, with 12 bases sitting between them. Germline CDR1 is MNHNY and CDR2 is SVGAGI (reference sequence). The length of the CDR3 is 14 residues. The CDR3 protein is CASSYRGGDYEQYF. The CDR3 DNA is TGTGCCAGCAGTTACCGCGGCGGGGATTACGAGCAGTACTTC.

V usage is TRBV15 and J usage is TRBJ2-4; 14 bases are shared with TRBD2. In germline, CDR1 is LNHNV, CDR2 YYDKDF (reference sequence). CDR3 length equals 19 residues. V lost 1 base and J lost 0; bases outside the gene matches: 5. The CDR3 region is CATSRVGLAGVLAKNIQYF. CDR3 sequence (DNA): TGTGCCACCAGCAGAGTGGGACTAGCGGGAGTGTTAGCCAAAAACATTCAGTACTTC.

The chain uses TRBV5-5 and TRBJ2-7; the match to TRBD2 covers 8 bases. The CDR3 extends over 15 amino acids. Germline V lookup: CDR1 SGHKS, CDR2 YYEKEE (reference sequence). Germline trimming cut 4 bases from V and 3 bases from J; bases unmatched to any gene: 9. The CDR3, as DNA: TGTGCCAGCAGCATGACGGGAGGGGGATTCTACGAGCAGTACTTC. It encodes CASSMTGGGFYEQYF.

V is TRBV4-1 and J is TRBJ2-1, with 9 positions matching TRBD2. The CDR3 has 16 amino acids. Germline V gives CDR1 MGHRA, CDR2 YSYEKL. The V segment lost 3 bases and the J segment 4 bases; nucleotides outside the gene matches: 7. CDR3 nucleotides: TGCGCCAGCAGCCAGTGGCTTAGCGGGAGTTACAATGAGCAGTTCTTC. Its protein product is CASSQWLSGSYNEQFF.

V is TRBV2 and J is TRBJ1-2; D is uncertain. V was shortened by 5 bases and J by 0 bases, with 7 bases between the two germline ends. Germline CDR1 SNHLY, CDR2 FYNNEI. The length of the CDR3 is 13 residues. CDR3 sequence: CASSLGANYGYTF. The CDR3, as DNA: TGTGCCAGCAGTTTGGGAGCTAACTATGGCTACACCTTC.

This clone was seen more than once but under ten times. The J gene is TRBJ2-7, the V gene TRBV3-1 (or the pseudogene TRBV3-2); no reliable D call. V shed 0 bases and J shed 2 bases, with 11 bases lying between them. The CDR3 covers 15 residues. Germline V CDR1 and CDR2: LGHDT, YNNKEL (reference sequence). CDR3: CASSQEWLGTYEQYF. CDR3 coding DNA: TGTGCCAGCAGCCAAGAGTGGCTAGGCACCTACGAGCAGTACTTC.